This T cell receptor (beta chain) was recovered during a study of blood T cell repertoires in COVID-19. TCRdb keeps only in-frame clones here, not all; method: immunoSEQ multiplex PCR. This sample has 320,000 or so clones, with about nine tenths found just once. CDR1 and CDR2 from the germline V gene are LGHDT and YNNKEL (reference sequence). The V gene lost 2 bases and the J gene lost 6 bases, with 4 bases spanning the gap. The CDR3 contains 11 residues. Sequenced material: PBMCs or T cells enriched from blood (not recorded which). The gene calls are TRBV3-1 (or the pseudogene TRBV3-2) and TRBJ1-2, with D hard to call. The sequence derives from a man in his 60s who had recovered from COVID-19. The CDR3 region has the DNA TGTGCCAGCAGCCAACGGGATGGCTACACCTTC. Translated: CASSQRDGYTF.